The clone carrying this T cell receptor beta chain was recorded only once. Its antigen is unidentified. Alongside a J-beta primer mix, a sample-barcoded 5' primer served in a second PCR lasting roughly 7 to 11 cycles. A single record per CDR3 protein comes from TCRdb applying MiXCR to the 5' RACE reads. This sample carries over a million distinct CDR3 sequences, approximately 38% of them seen once, and the ten largest clones take around 8%. The sample belongs to a study of blood T cells in healthy people across ages. The study, taken as a whole, reports: Higher diversity, along with more naive CD4+ cells, distinguished long-lived donors from aged donors. Age advanced and TCR beta diversity per million T cells fell, roughly linearly.

Ten milliliters of peripheral blood were drawn from each donor. There are 14 residues in the CDR3. Trimming removed 8 bases from V and 11 bases from J; junction bases left unmatched: 15. CDR1 and CDR2 from the germline V gene are DFQATT and SNEGSKA (reference sequence). The chain links TRBV20-1 to TRBJ2-5; 12 bases align to TRBD2. This sequence originates from a woman aged 18 to 35 in good health. Sample: blood. In nucleotides, the CDR3 is TGCAGTTCCAATGGACTAGCGGGGAACAATGAGCAGTACTTC. Encoded protein: CSSNGLAGNNEQYF.